The TCR beta chain described here comes from a study of blood T cells in healthy people across ages. Alongside a J-beta primer mix, a sample-barcoded 5' primer served in a second PCR lasting about 7 to 11 cycles. Each cDNA molecule was tagged by a template-switch adaptor that had 12 random nucleotides. TCRdb ran MiXCR on the 5' RACE reads and lists one entry per CDR3 protein. The sample records roughly 1.7 million distinct CDR3 sequences, around 36% being singletons. This clonotype was observed at least ten times. The TCR sequence derives from a woman aged 25 to 39 in good health. The sequenced material came from blood.

The CDR3 sequence: CASSRTGEQYF. CDR3 sequence (DNA): TGTGCCAGCTCTCGGACAGGCGAGCAGTACTTC. The chain couples TRBV6-2 or TRBV6-3 to TRBJ2-7; 7 bases map to TRBD1. Germline loops: CDR1 MNHEY, CDR2 SVGEGT. The CDR3 runs to 11 residues. V trimming: 8 bases; J trimming: 6 bases; junction bases outside the gene matches: 4.